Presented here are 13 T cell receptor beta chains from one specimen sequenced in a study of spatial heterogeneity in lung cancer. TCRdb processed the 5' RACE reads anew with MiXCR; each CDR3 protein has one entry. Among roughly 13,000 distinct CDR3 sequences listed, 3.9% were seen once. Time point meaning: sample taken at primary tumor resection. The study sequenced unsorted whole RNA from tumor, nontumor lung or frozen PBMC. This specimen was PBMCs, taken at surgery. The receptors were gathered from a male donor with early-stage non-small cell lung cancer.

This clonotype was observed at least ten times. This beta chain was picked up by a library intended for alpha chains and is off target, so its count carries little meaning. CDR3 region: CASSFGRNNQPQHF. CDR3 coding DNA: TGTGCCAGCAGCTTTGGCAGGAACAATCAGCCCCAGCATTTT. The chain has TRBV5-4 and TRBJ1-5; D gene unclear. The CDR3 has 14 residues. Trimming shortened V by 2 bases and J by 3 bases, and 9 bases separated the two germline ends. The germline CDR1 and CDR2 sequences are SGHNT and YYREEE (reference sequence).

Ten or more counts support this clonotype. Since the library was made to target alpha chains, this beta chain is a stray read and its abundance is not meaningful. DNA for the CDR3: TGCAGTGCTAGTTTTTTAGCGGGAAAAGTGAGGGAGACCCAGTACTTC. It codes for CSASFLAGKVRETQYF. The chain has TRBV20-1 and TRBJ2-5, with 8 bases aligning to TRBD2. This CDR3 region has 16 residues. Per germline, CDR1 DFQATT and CDR2 SNEGSKA (reference sequence). The trim removed 3 bases at V and 5 bases at J, leaving 14 bases unmatched.

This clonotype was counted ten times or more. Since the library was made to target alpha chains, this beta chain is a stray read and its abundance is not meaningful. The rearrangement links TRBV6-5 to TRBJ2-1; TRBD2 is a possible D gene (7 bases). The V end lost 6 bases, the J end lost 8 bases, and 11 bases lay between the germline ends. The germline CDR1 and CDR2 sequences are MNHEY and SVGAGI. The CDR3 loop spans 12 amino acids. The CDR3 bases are TGTGCCAGCAGGCAGGGGAGGGATGAGCAGTTCTTC. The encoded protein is CASRQGRDEQFF.

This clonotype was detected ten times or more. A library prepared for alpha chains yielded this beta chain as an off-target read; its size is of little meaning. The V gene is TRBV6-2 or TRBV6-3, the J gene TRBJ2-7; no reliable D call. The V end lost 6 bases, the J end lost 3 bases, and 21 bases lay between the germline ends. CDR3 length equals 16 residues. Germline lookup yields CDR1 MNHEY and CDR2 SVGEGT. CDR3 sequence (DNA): TGTGCCAGCAGCTTACTCGGACCGTCCGGTGGCTACGAGCAGTACTTC. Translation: CASSLLGPSGGYEQYF.

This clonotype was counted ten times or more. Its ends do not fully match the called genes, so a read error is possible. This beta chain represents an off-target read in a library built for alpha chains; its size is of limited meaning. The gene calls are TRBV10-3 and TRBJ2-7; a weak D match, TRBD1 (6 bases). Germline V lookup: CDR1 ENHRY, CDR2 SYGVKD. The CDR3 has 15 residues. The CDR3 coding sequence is TGTGCCATCAGTGAGCCCCAAACAGGGAGCGTGTCACCAAACTTC. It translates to CAISEPQTGSVSPNF.

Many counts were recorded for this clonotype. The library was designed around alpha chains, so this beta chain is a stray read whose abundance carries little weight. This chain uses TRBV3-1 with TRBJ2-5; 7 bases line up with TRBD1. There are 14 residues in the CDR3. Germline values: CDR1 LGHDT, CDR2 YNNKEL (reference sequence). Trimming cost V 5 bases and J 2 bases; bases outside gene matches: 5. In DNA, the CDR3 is TGTGCCAGCAGCTTCGGGACAGCACAAGAGACCCAGTACTTC. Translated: CASSFGTAQETQYF.

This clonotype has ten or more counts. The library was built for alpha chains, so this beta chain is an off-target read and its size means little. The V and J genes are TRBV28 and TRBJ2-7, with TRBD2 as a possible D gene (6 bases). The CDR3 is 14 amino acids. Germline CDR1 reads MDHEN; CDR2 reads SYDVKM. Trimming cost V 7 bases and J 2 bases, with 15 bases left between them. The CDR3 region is CASIQGGEAYEQYF. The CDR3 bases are TGTGCCAGCATACAAGGAGGGGAGGCCTACGAGCAGTACTTC.

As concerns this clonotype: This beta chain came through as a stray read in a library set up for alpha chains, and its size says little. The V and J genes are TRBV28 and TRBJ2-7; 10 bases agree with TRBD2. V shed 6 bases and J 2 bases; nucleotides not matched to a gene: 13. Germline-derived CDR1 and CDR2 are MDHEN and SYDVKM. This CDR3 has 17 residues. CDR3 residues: CASRLLPGTSATYEQYF. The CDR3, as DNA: TGTGCCAGCAGACTCCTCCCCGGGACTAGCGCAACCTACGAGCAGTACTTC.

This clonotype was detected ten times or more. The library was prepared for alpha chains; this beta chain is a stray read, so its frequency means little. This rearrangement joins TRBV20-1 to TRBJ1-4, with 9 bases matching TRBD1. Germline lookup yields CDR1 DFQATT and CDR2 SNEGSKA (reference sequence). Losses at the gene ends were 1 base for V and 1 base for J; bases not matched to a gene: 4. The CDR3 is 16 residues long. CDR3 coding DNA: TGCAGTGCTAGAGGAAGACAGGGGGTAACTAATGAAAAACTGTTTTTT. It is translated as CSARGRQGVTNEKLFF.

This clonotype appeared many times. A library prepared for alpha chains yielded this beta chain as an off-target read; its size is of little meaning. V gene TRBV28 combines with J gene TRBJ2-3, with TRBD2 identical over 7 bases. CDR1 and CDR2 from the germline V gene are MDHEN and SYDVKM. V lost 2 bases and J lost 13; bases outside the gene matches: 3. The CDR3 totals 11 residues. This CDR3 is CASSLRGEEYF. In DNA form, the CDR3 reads TGTGCCAGCAGTTTACGGGGGGAGGAGTATTTT.

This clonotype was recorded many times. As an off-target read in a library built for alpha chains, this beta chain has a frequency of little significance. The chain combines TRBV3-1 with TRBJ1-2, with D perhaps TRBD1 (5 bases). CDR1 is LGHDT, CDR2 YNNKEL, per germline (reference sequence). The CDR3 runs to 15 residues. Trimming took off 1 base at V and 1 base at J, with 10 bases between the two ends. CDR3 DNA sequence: TGTGCCAGCAGCCAAGCTTACAGGCGTAACTATGGCTACACCTTC. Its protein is CASSQAYRRNYGYTF. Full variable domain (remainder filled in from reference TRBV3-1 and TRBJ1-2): DTAVSQTPKYLVTQMGNDKSIKCEQNLGHDTMYWYKQDSKKFLKIMFSYNNKELIINETVPNRFSPKSPDKAHLNLHINSLELGDSAVYFCASSQAYRRNYGYTFGSGTRLTVV.

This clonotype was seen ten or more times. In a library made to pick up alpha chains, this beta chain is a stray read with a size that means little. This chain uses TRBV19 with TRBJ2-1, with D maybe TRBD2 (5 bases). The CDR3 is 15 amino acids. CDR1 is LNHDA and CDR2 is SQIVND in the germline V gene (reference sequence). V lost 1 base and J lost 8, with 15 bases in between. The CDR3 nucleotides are TGTGCCAGTAGTATAGGGAAGAGGGTGGTGGATGAGCAGTTCTTC. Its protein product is CASSIGKRVVDEQFF. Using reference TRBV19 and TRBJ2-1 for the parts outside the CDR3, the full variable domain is DGGITQSPKYLFRKEGQNVTLSCEQNLNHDAMYWYRQDPGQGLRLIYYSQIVNDFQKGDIAEGYSVSREKKESFPLTVTSAQKNPTAFYLCASSIGKRVVDEQFFGPGTRLTVL.

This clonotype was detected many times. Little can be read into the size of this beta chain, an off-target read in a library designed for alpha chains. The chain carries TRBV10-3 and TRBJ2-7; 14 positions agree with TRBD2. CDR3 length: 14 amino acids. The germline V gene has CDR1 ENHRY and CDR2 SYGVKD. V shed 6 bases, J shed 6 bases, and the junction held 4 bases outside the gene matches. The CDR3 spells CAIRPGLAGVEQYF. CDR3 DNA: TGTGCCATCAGGCCGGGACTAGCGGGAGTCGAGCAGTACTTC.